The entry below describes one TCR beta chain. The antigen remains undetermined. The CDR3 extends over 15 amino acids. Germline V lookup: CDR1 SNHLY, CDR2 FYNNEI. V was clipped by 8 bases and J by 1 base, with 15 bases between them. The data belong to a study of shared clonotypes between healthy human individuals. Notes on the study in general: The naive CD4 repertoires of several donors were compared, and approximately 4.5% of clonotypes were shared. Clonotypes which were not shared had lower generation probabilities than clonotypes that all four donors shared.

Data came from immunoSEQ multiplex PCR; TCRdb stores just in-frame clones and leaves some out. This table holds around 2.5 million clones, roughly 93% found once. Material for sequencing was naive CD4+ T cells from PBMCs. Subset indicated: CD45RA+ positively selected. The origin of this receptor is a man aged 18 to 29 in good health. Some clones in this sample may be carry-over from other donors' samples. The gene calls are TRBV2 and TRBJ1-5; no definite D call. This CDR3 is CASSPGQVSNQPQHF. The CDR3 coding sequence is TGTGCCAGCTCCCCTGGGCAGGTGAGCAATCAGCCCCAGCATTTT.